The rows below give T cell receptor beta chains drawn from one sample of a study of Ad26.COV2.S vaccination and SARS-CoV-2 variants. Profiled with immunoSEQ multiplex PCR; TCRdb holds only in-frame clones, not every one. The profile shows around 370,000 clones, roughly 85% of them singletons. The sequences come from peripheral blood, collected in a trial of Ad26.COV2.S vaccine versus placebo. These receptors were taken from a person between 18 and 60 years old who received the Ad26.COV2.S COVID-19 vaccine or a placebo. The conserved cysteine and the conserved F or W are not part of the CDR3 here. The order of the fields is J gene, V gene, CDR3 protein.

>TRBJ2-7|TRBV6-5
ASSIRTGGPYEQY
>TRBJ2-7|TRBV11-2
ASSLGQGANGEQY
>TRBJ2-1|TRBV10-1
ASSERQGAFGEQF
>TRBJ2-3|TRBV30
AWGFSGLAGRTDTQY
>TRBJ2-1|TRBV3-1/TRBV3-2
ASSQVLGTSQF
>TRBJ2-1|TRBV10-1
ASSESRLAGDEQF
>TRBJ2-7|TRBV7-2
ASSHSGFPYEQY
>TRBJ1-5|TRBV30
AWSTAGTGYQPQH
>TRBJ1-3|TRBV3-1/TRBV3-2
ASSSLSGNTIY
>TRBJ1-2|TRBV29-1
SVGEGPNYGYT